These T cell receptor beta chains were read from a single sample in a study of blood T cell repertoires in COVID-19. The data were produced by immunoSEQ multiplex PCR, yet TCRdb's version contains in-frame clones alone and is incomplete. Among 350,000 to 450,000 clones listed, more than 85% were seen once. The specimen sequenced was PBMCs or T cells enriched from blood (not recorded which). These receptors were collected from a woman in her thirties or forties who had been exposed to COVID-19. Each CDR3 is given with its conserved first and last residue. A D gene is named only where the DNA matches it firmly. Clone size, where shown, is once, few, many, or a class for clones that have expanded.

D: TRBD2
V: TRBV7-3
J: TRBJ2-1
size: .
DNA: TGTGCCAGCAGCCCCTCTAGCGGGGGTCCTAACGAGCAGTTCTTC
CDR3: CASSPSSGGPNEQFF

D: .
V: TRBV15
J: TRBJ2-7
size: .
DNA: TGTGCCACCAGCAGAGTAAAGGGAGTAGCCTACGAGCAGTACTTC
CDR3: CATSRVKGVAYEQYF

D: .
V: TRBV10-1
J: TRBJ2-2
size: .
DNA: TGCGCCAGCAGTCGTGGACAGATTCCTATCACCGGGGAGCTGTTTTTT
CDR3: CASSRGQIPITGELFF

D: TRBD2
V: TRBV7-2
J: TRBJ2-3
size: .
DNA: TGTGCCAGCAGTCCGTCGACTAGCGGGGGCCCCTCGCAGTATTTT
CDR3: CASSPSTSGGPSQYF

D: .
V: TRBV7-9
J: TRBJ1-1
size: .
DNA: TGTGCCAGCAGCTCGACAGTTATGAACACTGAAGCTTTCTTT
CDR3: CASSSTVMNTEAFF

D: TRBD2
V: TRBV27
J: TRBJ2-6
size: few
DNA: TGTGCCAGCAGTTCCGCGGGAGGGACCGGGGCCAACGTCCTGACTTTC
CDR3: CASSSAGGTGANVLTF

D: TRBD1
V: TRBV19
J: TRBJ1-1
size: .
DNA: TGTGCCGTAGGGACAGGCGAGCCGAACACTGAAGCTTTCTTT
CDR3: CAVGTGEPNTEAFF

D: .
V: TRBV27
J: TRBJ2-7
size: .
DNA: TGTGCCAGCAGTTTATCTCGACTGCTCCCCTACGAGCAGTACTTC
CDR3: CASSLSRLLPYEQYF

D: .
V: TRBV14
J: TRBJ2-7
size: .
DNA: TGTGCCAGCAGTCTCCGAGACAGACTCTACGAGCAGTACTTC
CDR3: CASSLRDRLYEQYF

D: TRBD2
V: TRBV3-1/TRBV3-2
J: TRBJ2-7
size: .
DNA: TGTGCCAGCAGAGGAGGCGGGGGAGTAAACGAGCAGTACTTC
CDR3: CASRGGGGVNEQYF

D: TRBD2
V: TRBV3-1/TRBV3-2
J: TRBJ2-1
size: .
DNA: TGTGCCAGCAGCCAAGAGATGTTGGCGGGGGGGCGGTTTGTGCAGTTCTTC
CDR3: CASSQEMLAGGRFVQFF

D: .
V: TRBV5-8
J: TRBJ1-5
size: .
DNA: TGTGCCAGCAGCCTAGGACATCCCAATCAGCCCCAGCATTTT
CDR3: CASSLGHPNQPQHF

D: .
V: TRBV30
J: TRBJ1-2
size: .
DNA: TGTGCCTGGAGTGTAGGGCAGGGTAACTATGGCTACACCTTC
CDR3: CAWSVGQGNYGYTF

D: .
V: TRBV30
J: TRBJ1-3
size: .
DNA: TGTGCCTGGAGAGGGGTTGGGGGGGCGAATGGAAACACCATATATTTT
CDR3: CAWRGVGGANGNTIYF

D: TRBD1
V: TRBV6-5
J: TRBJ2-7
size: .
DNA: TGTGCCAGCAGGTGGGGGACAGGGGGGTACGAGCAGTACTTC
CDR3: CASRWGTGGYEQYF

D: TRBD1
V: TRBV10-3
J: TRBJ2-7
size: .
DNA: TGTGCCATCAGGCCTGGGACAGGGAGCTCCTACGAGCAGTACTTC
CDR3: CAIRPGTGSSYEQYF

D: TRBD1
V: TRBV19
J: TRBJ1-5
size: .
DNA: TGTGCCAGTAACCAAGGGGGACAGGGCTATCAGCCCCAGCATTTT
CDR3: CASNQGGQGYQPQHF

D: TRBD2
V: TRBV29-1
J: TRBJ2-3
size: .
DNA: TGCAGCGTTGTCTACAGGCGGCGGGAGTTGTCAGATACGCAGTATTTT
CDR3: CSVVYRRRELSDTQYF

D: .
V: TRBV2
J: TRBJ2-5
size: .
DNA: TGTGCCAGCAGTGGAACAAGAGGGGGTAGAGAGACCCAGTACTTC
CDR3: CASSGTRGGRETQYF

D: TRBD1
V: TRBV5-5
J: TRBJ2-5
size: .
DNA: TGTGCCAGCAGCTTGGGGGCTAGGGGGCCCGAAGAGACCCAGTACTTC
CDR3: CASSLGARGPEETQYF

D: .
V: TRBV7-2
J: TRBJ2-2
size: .
DNA: TGTGCCAGCCACCGTTGGGGACAGAACACCGGGGAGCTGTTTTTT
CDR3: CASHRWGQNTGELFF

D: TRBD2
V: TRBV7-9
J: TRBJ2-5
size: .
DNA: TGTGCCAGCAGCTTCTTGACTAGCGGGAGCTTAAAGACCCAGTACTTC
CDR3: CASSFLTSGSLKTQYF

D: TRBD1
V: TRBV30
J: TRBJ1-2
size: .
DNA: TGTGCCTGGAGCGCGGGACAGTATGGCTACACCTTC
CDR3: CAWSAGQYGYTF

D: TRBD2
V: TRBV6-5
J: TRBJ2-2
size: .
DNA: TGTGCCGGCAGAGCGGGAGTTGGAACCGGGGAGCTGTTTTTT
CDR3: CAGRAGVGTGELFF

D: .
V: TRBV19
J: TRBJ1-2
size: .
DNA: TGTGCCAGTAGTAACGAGAACTATGGCTACACCTTC
CDR3: CASSNENYGYTF

D: .
V: TRBV18
J: TRBJ2-7
size: .
DNA: TGTGCCAGCTCACCCCAGCAGGGCTCCTACGAGCAGTACTTC
CDR3: CASSPQQGSYEQYF

D: .
V: TRBV6-1
J: TRBJ2-7
size: .
DNA: TGTGCCAGCAGTGACGGGTGGAGCTCCTACGAGCAGTACTTC
CDR3: CASSDGWSSYEQYF

D: TRBD2
V: TRBV7-2
J: TRBJ2-1
size: .
DNA: TGTGCCAGCAGCTTAGTCAGCAGGGCTAGCGGGAGTAGGGGGCATGAGCAGTTCTTC
CDR3: CASSLVSRASGSRGHEQFF

D: .
V: TRBV7-6
J: TRBJ2-3
size: .
DNA: TGTGCCAGCAGCTCCGGACTGAGCACAGATACGCAGTATTTT
CDR3: CASSSGLSTDTQYF

D: TRBD2
V: TRBV7-8
J: TRBJ2-1
size: .
DNA: TGTGCCAGCAGCTCGTTGGGACTAGCGGGAGGGAGCTACAATGAGCAGTTCTTC
CDR3: CASSSLGLAGGSYNEQFF